These 10 T cell receptor beta chains originate from one sample sequenced in a study of T cell repertoires in cytomegalovirus infection. For these TCRs, the target antigens are not known. TCRdb recomputed calls from the reads with MiXCR, one row per CDR3 protein. The repertoire has about half a million distinct CDR3 sequences, 42% of them found once; the top ten carry 40% to 50%. Sequenced here: cultured PBMCs, sampled from culture after CMV antigen stimulation. The receptor set was obtained from a human donor in good health (CMV status not recorded). Some clones in this sample may be carry-over from other donors' samples.

This chain uses TRBV20-1 with TRBJ2-1, with TRBD1 identical over 10 bases. The length of the CDR3 is 19 residues. Germline-derived CDR1 and CDR2 are DFQATT and SNEGSKA (reference sequence). V dropped 7 bases and J dropped 0; count of bases not matched to a gene: 18. The CDR3 DNA sequence: TGCAGTGTCCGTACCGGGACAGGGGAGGTCAGGAGCTCCTACAATGAGCAGTTCTTC. It specifies CSVRTGTGEVRSSYNEQFF.

Ten or more counts support this clonotype. The chain employs TRBV7-2 and TRBJ2-5; a possible D gene is TRBD1 (6 bases). This CDR3 has 17 amino acids. V was cut by 4 bases and J by 5 bases, with 23 bases left in between. Germline CDR1 and CDR2: SGHTA and FQGNSA. In DNA, the CDR3 is TGTGCCAGCAGCTCCCATGGACAGACCATGATGGGGGAGACCCAGTACTTC. It specifies CASSSHGQTMMGETQYF.

A few counts support this clonotype. V gene TRBV20-1 combines with J gene TRBJ1-1; D not certain. The ends were cut back, 2 bases at V and 1 base at J, with 17 bases in the middle. The CDR3 loop spans 16 amino acids. Germline CDR1 DFQATT, CDR2 SNEGSKA (reference sequence). The CDR3 sequence: CSARPMEVPTNTEAFF. The CDR3 DNA reads TGCAGTGCTAGACCCATGGAGGTTCCGACGAACACTGAAGCTTTCTTT.

The gene calls are TRBV25-1 and TRBJ2-5; the D call may be TRBD1 or TRBD2 (5 bases each). Looked up from germline, CDR1 is MGHDK and CDR2 is SYGVNS. This CDR3 spans 15 amino acids. The ends were cut back, 2 bases at V and 5 bases at J, with 15 bases in the middle. The CDR3 sequence is CASSEAGTVGETQYF. The CDR3 nucleotides are TGTGCCAGCAGTGAAGCCGGGACGGTTGGCGAGACCCAGTACTTC.

V usage is TRBV7-2 and J usage is TRBJ2-5, with 8 nucleotides matching TRBD2. Looked up from germline, CDR1 is SGHTA and CDR2 is FQGNSA. This CDR3 region has 13 residues. Trimming cost V 4 bases and J 13 bases; bases outside gene matches: 11. The CDR3 loop is CASSSGYGGGLYF. As DNA, the CDR3 is TGTGCCAGCAGCTCGGGGTATGGCGGGGGGCTGTACTTC.

This clonotype was seen a handful of times. The chain uses TRBV7-2 and TRBJ2-3; D is unclear. The CDR3 extends over 14 amino acids. V was cut by 5 bases and J by 0 bases, with 9 bases left in between. Germline V CDR1 and CDR2: SGHTA, FQGNSA. The CDR3 protein is CASSPSRSTDTQYF. The CDR3 DNA sequence: TGTGCCAGCAGCCCCTCTCGCAGCACAGATACGCAGTATTTT.

This chain uses TRBV7-6 with TRBJ2-3; possible D gene TRBD2, 7 bases. The CDR3 has 18 amino acids. Between the trimmed V and J ends, which lost 4 bases and 4 bases, there was a span of 24 bases. Germline values: CDR1 SGHVS, CDR2 FNYEAQ. The CDR3 here is CASSSRGRTGGAADTQYF. DNA of the CDR3: TGTGCCAGCAGCTCCCGAGGTCGGACGGGGGGCGCGGCAGATACGCAGTATTTT.

Only a few counts were recorded for this clonotype. The CDR3 reads CASSPRAAATNEKLFF. In DNA form, the CDR3 reads TGTGCCAGCAGCCCTAGGGCGGCTGCAACTAATGAAAAACTGTTTTTT. J is TRBJ1-4 and V is TRBV7-2; D gene unclear. The CDR3 is 16 residues long. CDR1 is SGHTA, CDR2 FQGNSA, per germline. V gave up 5 bases and J gave up 0 bases, with 13 bases separating them.

This clonotype has more than one count but fewer than ten. J is TRBJ1-2 and V is TRBV19; TRBD1 aligns across 10 bases. Germline values: CDR1 LNHDA, CDR2 SQIVND (reference sequence). Trimming took 4 bases from V and 7 from J; bases not matched to a gene: 12. This CDR3 has 16 amino acids. This chain's CDR3 is CASSTHRTGGRLGYTF. The DNA for the CDR3 is TGTGCCAGTAGTACACATCGGACAGGGGGAAGGCTTGGCTACACCTTC.

This clonotype came up a few times. The chain employs TRBV20-1 and TRBJ2-7; possibly TRBD2 for D (5 bases). V lost 0 bases to trimming and J lost 2 bases, with 14 bases between them. CDR1 and CDR2 from the germline V gene are DFQATT and SNEGSKA (reference sequence). The CDR3 consists of 15 residues. As DNA, the CDR3 is TGCAGTGCTAGAGATCTCGGGGTCAGTGCCTACGAGCAGTACTTC. It specifies CSARDLGVSAYEQYF.